A single sample gave rise to the 31 T cell receptor beta chains below, sequenced in a study of cytomegalovirus exposure and HLA in healthy donors. Repertoires were generated with immunoSEQ multiplex PCR, while TCRdb's copy carries only in-frame clones and drops some. The profile covers roughly 260,000 clones, with about 87% appearing a single time and roughly 2.5% taken by the ten largest. Sequenced: PBMCs. These receptor sequences come from a man aged 18 to 35 in good health and CMV-seronegative.

This rearrangement joins TRBV14 to TRBJ2-5; 8 positions agree with TRBD1. Germline V gene lookup returns CDR1 SGHDN and CDR2 FVKESK. The CDR3 is made up of 15 amino acids. V lost 2 bases and J lost 5; bases outside the gene matches: 7. The CDR3 DNA follows: TGTGCCAGCAGCCAATTCCGGGACAGGTGGGAGACCCAGTACTTC. The encoded protein is CASSQFRDRWETQYF.

The chain employs TRBV4-3 and TRBJ2-7; maybe TRBD1 (6 bases). Trimming stripped 2 bases from V and 5 bases from J, with 10 bases between. Germline assignment: CDR1 LGHNA and CDR2 YSLEER. The CDR3 loop spans 13 amino acids. In nucleotides, the CDR3 is TGCGCCAGCAGCCAACAGCAGGGGCACGAGCAGTACTTC. Protein product: CASSQQQGHEQYF.

The chain joins TRBV28 to TRBJ1-1; unclear D gene. The germline V gene encodes CDR1 MDHEN and CDR2 SYDVKM. V lost 8 bases and J 1 base, leaving 14 bases between the germline ends. CDR3 length: 14 amino acids. The CDR3 sequence is CASLRLAPNTEAFF. CDR3 coding DNA: TGTGCCAGCCTGCGACTCGCGCCGAACACTGAAGCTTTCTTT.

This clone was detected a few times. Other DNA sequences in this sample translate to the same CDR3. J is TRBJ2-5 and V is TRBV5-6; D is undetermined. CDR3 length: 13 residues. CDR1 and CDR2 from the germline V gene are SGHDT and YYEEEE. V shed 0 bases and J shed 5 bases, with 8 bases lying between them. The CDR3 sequence is CASSLVLEETQYF. CDR3 DNA sequence: TGTGCCAGCAGCTTGGTCCTAGAGGAGACCCAGTACTTC.

The chain employs TRBV7-9 and TRBJ2-7; TRBD2 agrees at 9 bases. The germline V gene encodes CDR1 SEHNR and CDR2 FQNEAQ (reference sequence). V lost 4 bases and J lost 6; bases outside the gene matches: 7. The CDR3 sequence is 14 residues long. The CDR3 nucleotides are TGTGCCAGCAGCTCCACCGGGACTAGCTTCGAGCAGTACTTC. Encoded protein: CASSSTGTSFEQYF.

V and J are TRBV9 and TRBJ2-3; a weak D match, TRBD1 (5 bases). CDR3 length: 14 amino acids. Deletions cut 3 bases from V and 0 bases from J, with 8 bases between. Germline values: CDR1 SGDLS, CDR2 YYNGEE. The CDR3 sequence: CASSASGSTDTQYF. The CDR3 coding sequence is TGTGCCAGCAGCGCCTCAGGGAGCACAGATACGCAGTATTTT. Filled out from reference TRBV9 and TRBJ2-3, the complete variable domain reads DSGVTQTPKHLITATGQRVTLRCSPRSGDLSVYWYQQSLDQGLQFLIQYYNGEERAKGNILERFSAQQFPDLHSELNLSSLELGDSALYFCASSASGSTDTQYFGPGTRLTVL.

The chain joins TRBV6-5 to TRBJ1-1; no clear D. With 4 bases removed from V and 8 bases from J, the gap between germline ends came to 14 bases. CDR3 size: 13 residues. The germline V gene has CDR1 MNHEY and CDR2 SVGAGI. CDR3 region: CASSSTSQIEAFF. In DNA, the CDR3 is TGTGCCAGCAGTTCCACATCACAGATCGAAGCTTTCTTT.

The chain carries TRBV30 and TRBJ1-5; the D gene is possibly TRBD1 (5 bases). V was trimmed by 0 bases and J by 7 bases, leaving 10 bases between them. The CDR3 is made up of 13 amino acids. Germline V gene data show CDR1 as GTSNPN and CDR2 as SVGIG (reference sequence). CDR3 sequence: CAWSVEGVQPQHF. The DNA of the CDR3 is TGTGCCTGGAGTGTAGAAGGGGTGCAGCCCCAGCATTTT.

The V and J genes are TRBV7-6 and TRBJ1-5, with a weak D call TRBD1 (5 bases). The length of the CDR3 is 13 residues. Germline V gives CDR1 SGHVS, CDR2 FNYEAQ. The V end lost 5 bases, the J end lost 6 bases, and 11 bases lay between the germline ends. The CDR3 DNA follows: TGTGCCAGCAGCCCGGGACTCGGTCAGCCCCAGCATTTT. It translates to CASSPGLGQPQHF.

The chain combines TRBV5-1 with TRBJ1-5; D gene ambiguous. V lost 4 bases, J lost 6 bases, and 17 bases lay in between. This CDR3 comprises 15 residues. Germline CDR1 SGHRS, CDR2 YFSETQ. The CDR3 reads CASSHPQRSSQPQHF. As DNA, the CDR3 is TGCGCCAGCAGCCACCCTCAGCGGTCGAGTCAGCCCCAGCATTTT.

The chain couples TRBV4-2 to TRBJ2-1; D remains ambiguous. CDR3 length equals 15 residues. Per the germline V gene, CDR1 is LGHNA and CDR2 is YNFKEQ. The ends were cut back, 3 bases at V and 0 bases at J, with 9 bases in the middle. The CDR3 coding sequence is TGTGCCAGCAGCCAGATTCTAAGCTCCTACAATGAGCAGTTCTTC. Protein: CASSQILSSYNEQFF.

The chain recombines TRBV1 with TRBJ2-7; TRBD2 reflects the table's D call only, with no check against the DNA. TRBV1 is noted as a pseudogene. This CDR3 spans 15 amino acids. CDR3 bases: TGCACCAGCAGTCGGGGACTAGCGGGGATTTTTGAGCAGTACTTC. Encoded protein: CTSSRGLAGIFEQYF.

V gene TRBV5-8 combines with J gene TRBJ1-2; the match to TRBD1 covers 9 bases. CDR1 is SGHTS, CDR2 YDEGEE, per germline. The length of the CDR3 is 14 residues. The V segment lost 1 base and the J segment 11 bases; nucleotides outside the gene matches: 9. CDR3 protein: CASSLRGTGLSYTF. The CDR3 DNA reads TGTGCCAGCAGCTTGAGGGGGACAGGGTTAAGTTACACCTTC.

The chain couples TRBV28 to TRBJ2-7; D uncertain. V was pared by 3 bases and J by 0 bases, with 9 bases between. The CDR3 sequence is 14 residues long. Germline V gives CDR1 MDHEN, CDR2 SYDVKM. The CDR3 here is CASSFMVDSYEQYF. The CDR3 region has the DNA TGTGCCAGCAGTTTCATGGTAGACTCCTACGAGCAGTACTTC.

The chain recombines TRBV6-5 with TRBJ2-5; 8 bases are a match to TRBD1. This CDR3 spans 14 amino acids. Germline V gene data show CDR1 as MNHEY and CDR2 as SVGAGI. Trimming removed 6 bases from V and 5 bases from J; junction bases left unmatched: 8. CDR3 residues: CASSRSQGAETQYF. The CDR3 DNA reads as TGTGCCAGCAGCCGCAGTCAGGGGGCTGAGACCCAGTACTTC.

The chain links TRBV10-2 to TRBJ2-1, with no clear D. The CDR3 is made up of 14 amino acids. Trimming took 4 bases from V and 1 from J, leaving 8 bases between them. Germline-derived CDR1 and CDR2 are WSHSY and SAAADI. DNA of the CDR3: TGCGCCAGCAGTGTCGCGGATTCCTACAATGAGCAGTTCTTC. Its protein product is CASSVADSYNEQFF.

This clone was seen just once. The rearrangement joins TRBV25-1 to TRBJ2-3; D may be TRBD2 (5 bases). The germline V gene encodes CDR1 MGHDK and CDR2 SYGVNS. The V end lost 1 base, the J end lost 5 bases, and 13 bases lay between the germline ends. The CDR3 runs to 15 residues. In DNA form, the CDR3 reads TGTGCCAGCAGTGAATCTGCCCCCGAGGGAGATACGCAGTATTTT. This codes for CASSESAPEGDTQYF.

The chain employs TRBV25-1 and TRBJ2-1, with 8 bases that match TRBD2. V lost 9 bases, J lost 0 bases, and 7 bases stayed unmatched. Germline V lookup: CDR1 MGHDK, CDR2 SYGVNS. The CDR3 spans 15 residues. CDR3 in DNA: TGTGCCAGTAACTATGCGGGAGGCTCCTACAATGAGCAGTTCTTC. This translates into CASNYAGGSYNEQFF.

The chain has TRBV20-1 and TRBJ2-7; no reliable D call. Trimming stripped 3 bases from V and 5 bases from J, with 5 bases between. Per the germline V gene, CDR1 is DFQATT and CDR2 is SNEGSKA (reference sequence). The CDR3 loop spans 10 amino acids. The CDR3 here is CSARRDEQYF. The CDR3, as DNA: TGCAGTGCTAGGAGAGACGAGCAGTACTTC.

The gene calls are TRBV19 and TRBJ2-7; TRBD2 matches at 7 bases. The CDR3 totals 15 residues. J lost 3 bases, V lost 4 bases, and 9 bases had no gene match. In germline, CDR1 is LNHDA, CDR2 SQIVND (reference sequence). For the CDR3, the DNA is TGTGCCAGTAGTACGACTAGCCTTGTCGGCTACGAGCAGTACTTC. Its translation is CASSTTSLVGYEQYF. The full variable domain, rest sourced from reference TRBV19 and TRBJ2-7, is DGGITQSPKYLFRKEGQNVTLSCEQNLNHDAMYWYRQDPGQGLRLIYYSQIVNDFQKGDIAEGYSVSREKKESFPLTVTSAQKNPTAFYLCASSTTSLVGYEQYFGPGTRLTVT.

The chain joins TRBV2 to TRBJ2-2; 8 bases match TRBD1. The CDR3 spans 13 residues. V gave up 11 bases and J gave up 4 bases; unmatched junction bases: 6. Germline-derived CDR1 and CDR2 are SNHLY and FYNNEI. CDR3 bases: TGTGCCTCTAACGGACAGGGCACCGGGGAGCTGTTTTTT. Its protein product is CASNGQGTGELFF.

The V call is TRBV5-1, the J call TRBJ1-1, with 7 nucleotides matching TRBD1. After removal of 4 bases from V and 1 base from J, the junction contained 7 bases not matched to a gene. Germline assignment: CDR1 SGHRS and CDR2 YFSETQ. The CDR3 runs 15 residues. For the CDR3, the DNA is TGCGCCAGCAGCGCAGGACAGGCAAGGAACACTGAAGCTTTCTTT. Protein sequence: CASSAGQARNTEAFF.

This chain connects TRBV4-3 to TRBJ2-3; D uncertain. Deletions cut 4 bases from V and 0 bases from J, with 14 bases between. This CDR3 is 16 amino acids long. Germline CDR1 and CDR2: LGHNA and YSLEER. The chain's CDR3 is CASSRGLRSSTDTQYF. The CDR3 coding sequence is TGCGCCAGCAGCCGCGGCTTGAGGTCTAGCACAGATACGCAGTATTTT.

V is TRBV28 and J is TRBJ1-6; D gene ambiguous. Germline lookup yields CDR1 MDHEN and CDR2 SYDVKM. The CDR3 has 11 residues. Trimming removed 11 bases from V and 10 bases from J, with 12 bases in between. The DNA for the CDR3 is TGTGCCCCGCCCCGGGGATCACCCCTCCACTTT. Protein sequence: CAPPRGSPLHF.

V usage is TRBV5-1 and J usage is TRBJ2-1, with TRBD2 as a possible D gene (5 bases). The CDR3 loop spans 16 amino acids. Germline CDR1 SGHRS, CDR2 YFSETQ. Trimming cost V 4 bases and J 10 bases, with 24 bases left between them. Here the CDR3 DNA reads TGCGCCAGCAGCCTCTCTTATTCACCTGCGACGGGGGAGCAGTTCTTC. Protein product: CASSLSYSPATGEQFF. The variable domain in full, with the rest retrieved from reference TRBV5-1 and TRBJ2-1, is KAGVTQTPRYLIKTRGQQVTLSCSPISGHRSVSWYQQTPGQGLQFLFEYFSETQRNKGNFPGRFSGRQFSNSRSEMNVSTLELGDSALYLCASSLSYSPATGEQFFGPGTRLTVL.

The genes are TRBV5-1 and TRBJ2-2; 8 bases align to TRBD1. Germline loops: CDR1 SGHRS, CDR2 YFSETQ. The CDR3 loop spans 15 amino acids. V was pared by 1 base and J by 6 bases, with 5 bases of the junction left unmatched. The CDR3 sequence is CASSLYPTGAGELFF. CDR3 sequence (DNA): TGCGCCAGCAGCTTGTATCCGACAGGGGCCGGGGAGCTGTTTTTT.

The genes are TRBV11-2 and TRBJ2-7; D might be TRBD2 (6 bases). CDR1 SGHAT and CDR2 FQNNGV come from the germline V gene. V was clipped by 4 bases and J by 6 bases, with 22 bases between them. The CDR3 is made up of 16 amino acids. DNA for the CDR3: TGTGCCAGCAGCTCGCCAATCCGGGACTCAAAGCCCGAGCAGTACTTC. This gives the protein CASSSPIRDSKPEQYF.

The table lists this clone with a few counts. The genes are TRBV30 and TRBJ1-2; the D is unclear. The CDR3 is made up of 12 amino acids. Per the germline V gene, CDR1 is GTSNPN and CDR2 is SVGIG (reference sequence). Trimming shortened V by 2 bases and J by 7 bases, and 11 bases separated the two germline ends. Here the CDR3 DNA reads TGTGCCTGGAGTCGCCAGGCGGGTGGCTACACCTTC. It encodes CAWSRQAGGYTF.

The gene calls are TRBV5-6 and TRBJ2-7; 8 bases line up with TRBD1. The germline V gene has CDR1 SGHDT and CDR2 YYEEEE. The CDR3 has 14 residues. Trimming cost V 6 bases and J 5 bases; bases outside gene matches: 10. The CDR3 region has the DNA TGTGCCAGCATCGTCAGGACAGGGCGCCACGAGCAGTACTTC. Its translation: CASIVRTGRHEQYF.

The chain is built from TRBV5-1 and TRBJ2-3; 9 bases are shared with TRBD2. V lost 1 base, J lost 4 bases, and 4 bases stayed unmatched. The CDR3 is 15 residues long. Germline CDR1 and CDR2: SGHRS and YFSETQ. The CDR3 DNA reads as TGCGCCAGCAGCTTGAGTCGCGGGGGGGCAGATACGCAGTATTTT. Translation: CASSLSRGGADTQYF.

The V gene is TRBV4-1, the J gene TRBJ1-3, with D perhaps matching TRBD1 (6 bases). The CDR3 is 18 amino acids. Trimming took off 4 bases at V and 2 bases at J, with 21 bases between the two ends. Germline CDR1 is MGHRA and CDR2 is YSYEKL. The CDR3 coding sequence is TGCGCCAGCAGCCTAAGAATGGACAGCATCTTTACTGGAAACACCATATATTTT. Residues: CASSLRMDSIFTGNTIYF.